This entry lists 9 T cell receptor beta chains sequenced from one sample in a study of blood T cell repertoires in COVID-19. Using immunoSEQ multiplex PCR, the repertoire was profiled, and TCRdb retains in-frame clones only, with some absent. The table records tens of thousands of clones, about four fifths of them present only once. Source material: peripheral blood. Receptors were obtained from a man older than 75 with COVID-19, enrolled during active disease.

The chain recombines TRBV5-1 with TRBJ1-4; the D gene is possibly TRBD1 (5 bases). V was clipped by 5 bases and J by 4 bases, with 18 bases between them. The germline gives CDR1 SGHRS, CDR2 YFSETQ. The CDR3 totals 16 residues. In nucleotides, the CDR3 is TGCGCCAGCAGTCAAGGGACGGGACTGTTTAATGAAAAACTGTTTTTT. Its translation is CASSQGTGLFNEKLFF.

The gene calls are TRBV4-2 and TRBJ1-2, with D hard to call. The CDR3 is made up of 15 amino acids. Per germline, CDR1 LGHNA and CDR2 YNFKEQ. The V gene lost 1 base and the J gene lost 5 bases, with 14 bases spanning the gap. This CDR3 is CASSQGGNNEYGYTF. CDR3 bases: TGTGCCAGCAGCCAAGGAGGGAACAACGAGTATGGCTACACCTTC.

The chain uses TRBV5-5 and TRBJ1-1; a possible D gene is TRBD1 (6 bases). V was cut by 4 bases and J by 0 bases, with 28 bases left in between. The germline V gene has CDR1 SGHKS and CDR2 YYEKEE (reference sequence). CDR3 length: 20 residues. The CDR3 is CASSPPRGDKRLSMNTEAFF. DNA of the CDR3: TGTGCCAGCAGCCCCCCCCGTGGGGACAAGAGGCTCTCCATGAACACTGAAGCTTTCTTT. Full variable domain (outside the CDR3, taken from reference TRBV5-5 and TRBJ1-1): DAGVTQSPTHLIKTRGQQVTLRCSPISGHKSVSWYQQVLGQGPQFIFQYYEKEERGRGNFPDRFSARQFPNYSSELNVNALLLGDSALYLCASSPPRGDKRLSMNTEAFFGQGTRLTVV.

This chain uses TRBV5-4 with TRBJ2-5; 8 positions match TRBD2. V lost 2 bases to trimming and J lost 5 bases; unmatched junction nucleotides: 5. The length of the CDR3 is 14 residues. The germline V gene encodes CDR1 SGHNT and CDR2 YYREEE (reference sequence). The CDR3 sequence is CASSLRGGRETQYF. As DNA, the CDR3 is TGTGCCAGCAGCTTACGGGGGGGCCGCGAGACCCAGTACTTC.

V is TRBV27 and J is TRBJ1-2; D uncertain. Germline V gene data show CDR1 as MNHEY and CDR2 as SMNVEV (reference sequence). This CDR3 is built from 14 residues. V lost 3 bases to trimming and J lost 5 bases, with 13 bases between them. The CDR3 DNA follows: TGTGCCAGCAGTTTGGGAGGCGGGGTTTATGGCTACACCTTC. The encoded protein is CASSLGGGVYGYTF.

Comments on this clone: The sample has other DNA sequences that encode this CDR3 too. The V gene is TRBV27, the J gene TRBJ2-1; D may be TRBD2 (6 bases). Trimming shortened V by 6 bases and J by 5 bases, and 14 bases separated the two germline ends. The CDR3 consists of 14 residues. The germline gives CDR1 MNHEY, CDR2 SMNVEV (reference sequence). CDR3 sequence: CASRRGGVNNEQFF. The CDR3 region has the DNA TGTGCCAGCAGGAGGGGAGGCGTGAACAATGAGCAGTTCTTC.

The CDR3, as DNA: TGTGCCAGTAGTATTGGTCATATATCGAGGGACAGGGGACCCCGGGATACGCAGTATTTT. Its translation is CASSIGHISRDRGPRDTQYF. This rearrangement joins TRBV19 to TRBJ2-3, with TRBD1 matching 10 bases. CDR3 length equals 20 residues. Germline V lookup: CDR1 LNHDA, CDR2 SQIVND (reference sequence). V was pared by 3 bases and J by 6 bases, with 21 bases of the junction left unmatched. Variable domain in full (rest from reference TRBV19 and TRBJ2-3): DGGITQSPKYLFRKEGQNVTLSCEQNLNHDAMYWYRQDPGQGLRLIYYSQIVNDFQKGDIAEGYSVSREKKESFPLTVTSAQKNPTAFYLCASSIGHISRDRGPRDTQYFGPGTRLTVL.

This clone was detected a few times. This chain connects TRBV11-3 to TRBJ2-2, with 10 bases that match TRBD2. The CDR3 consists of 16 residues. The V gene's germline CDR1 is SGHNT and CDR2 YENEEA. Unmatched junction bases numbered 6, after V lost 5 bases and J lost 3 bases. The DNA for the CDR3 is TGTGCCAGCAGCGGGCCCCTAGCGGGGGACACCGGGGAGCTGTTTTTT. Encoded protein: CASSGPLAGDTGELFF.

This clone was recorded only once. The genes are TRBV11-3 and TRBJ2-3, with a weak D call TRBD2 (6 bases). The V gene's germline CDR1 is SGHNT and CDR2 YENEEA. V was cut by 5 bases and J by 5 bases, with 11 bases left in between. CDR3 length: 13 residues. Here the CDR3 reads CASSQPGRDTQYF. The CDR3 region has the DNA TGTGCCAGCAGCCAGCCCGGGAGAGATACGCAGTATTTT.